Presented here are 5 T cell receptor beta chains from one specimen sequenced in a study of blood T cell repertoires in COVID-19. Sequenced by immunoSEQ multiplex PCR; TCRdb stores in-frame clones only, minus some. The sample gives fewer than 300,000 clones, approximately 81% of which show up once; less than 4% is in the top ten. The material sequenced was peripheral blood. The source of these receptors is a woman between 18 and 30 years old with acute or convalescent COVID-19.

This rearrangement joins TRBV9 to TRBJ2-7; 7 nucleotides line up with TRBD2. From germline, CDR1 is SGDLS and CDR2 YYNGEE. V shed 4 bases, J shed 2 bases, and the junction held 9 bases outside the gene matches. The CDR3 extends over 15 amino acids. The CDR3: CASSPPLAAPYEQYF. The CDR3 DNA is TGTGCCAGCAGCCCCCCCCTAGCGGCACCCTACGAGCAGTACTTC.

The chain couples TRBV6-6 to TRBJ1-6; 8 bases match TRBD1. V lost 2 bases and J lost 9; bases outside the gene matches: 6. CDR1 is MNHNY, CDR2 SVGAGI, per germline (reference sequence). The CDR3 is 15 residues long. The CDR3 region is CASSYQGQVGSPLHF. CDR3 DNA sequence: TGTGCCAGCAGTTACCAGGGACAGGTCGGTTCACCCCTCCACTTT.

Concerning this clone: The same CDR3 can be traced to other DNA sequences in this sample. V usage is TRBV5-1 and J usage is TRBJ2-3; TRBD2 matches 8 bases. The V gene end was trimmed by 0 bases and the J gene end by 0 bases; junction bases not matched to a gene: 3. From germline, CDR1 is SGHRS and CDR2 YFSETQ. The CDR3 consists of 16 residues. The CDR3 is CASSLGASGSTDTQYF. CDR3 nucleotides: TGCGCCAGCAGCTTGGGGGCTAGCGGGAGCACAGATACGCAGTATTTT. Based on the CDR3 plus reference TRBV5-1 and TRBJ2-3, the full variable domain is KAGVTQTPRYLIKTRGQQVTLSCSPISGHRSVSWYQQTPGQGLQFLFEYFSETQRNKGNFPGRFSGRQFSNSRSEMNVSTLELGDSALYLCASSLGASGSTDTQYFGPGTRLTVL.

The genes are TRBV4-3 and TRBJ2-1; TRBD2 aligns across 12 bases. Per germline, CDR1 LGHNA and CDR2 YSLEER. After removal of 4 bases from V and 7 bases from J, the junction contained 11 bases not matched to a gene. The length of the CDR3 is 17 residues. Here the CDR3 DNA reads TGCGCCAGCAGCCGAGGGGACAGGACTAGCGGGAAAAATGAGCAGTTCTTC. It codes for CASSRGDRTSGKNEQFF.

This chain connects TRBV6-5 to TRBJ1-1, with 7 bases matching TRBD1. Looked up from germline, CDR1 is MNHEY and CDR2 is SVGAGI. The length of the CDR3 is 14 residues. V was pared by 6 bases and J by 0 bases, with 4 bases of the junction left unmatched. The CDR3, as DNA: TGTGCCAGCAGCTGGGGACAGATGAACACTGAAGCTTTCTTT. Protein: CASSWGQMNTEAFF.